This T cell receptor beta chain was profiled in a study of metastatic and nonmetastatic thyroid tumors. Findings and limits, study-wide: According to reports, the diversity of TCR beta was significantly higher in malignant thyroid tumors than in benign nodules, and this held in both blood and tumor samples.

Concerning this clone itself: Its antigen is still unknown.

Germline CDR1 reads SGHRS; CDR2 reads YFSETQ. Losses at the gene ends were 2 bases for V and 5 bases for J; bases not matched to a gene: 14. The CDR3 runs to 17 residues. TCRdb recomputed clones from the PCR reads via MiXCR. The sample has tens of thousands of clones; around 13% are singletons. Thyroid surgery was performed in patients who had received no treatment beforehand. The sequencing sample was made of tumor tissue. This clonotype originated in a female donor with papillary thyroid cancer or a benign thyroid nodule (not recorded which). Some clones in this sample may be carry-over from other donors' samples. The rearrangement uses TRBV5-1 and TRBJ2-7, with 9 positions matching TRBD1. CDR3 residues: CASSFVGGQGMVDEQYF. The CDR3 bases are TGCGCCAGCAGCTTTGTCGGGGGACAGGGCATGGTCGACGAGCAGTACTTC.